Listed below are T cell receptor beta chains from one sample, sequenced in a study of T cells expressing NK-cell markers. TCRdb re-called the 5' RACE reads; one entry per CDR3 protein, DNA not given. This sample's table has fewer than 400,000 distinct CDR3 sequences. The sample comprised blood T cells: a sorted CD56 or NKG2C T cell subset, CD4+ or CD8+ T cells, or bulk PBMC T cells (not recorded which). The receptors derive from a woman in her forties or fifties in good health. Each CDR3 is given with its conserved first and last residue.

v_call	j_call	cdr3_length	cdr3_aa
TRBV14	TRBJ1-6	15	CASSQGAYKGSPLHF
TRBV5-1	TRBJ2-3	13	CASSLGGFDTQYF
TRBV6-5	TRBJ2-1	16	CASSYTRDRAHLEQFF
TRBV27	TRBJ1-5	15	CASSPRTGNNQPQHF
TRBV29-1	TRBJ2-2	13	CSVGQGAKGELFF
TRBV6-1	TRBJ2-3	16	CASSETLGGATDTQYF
TRBV5-1	TRBJ2-1	18	CASSLGAPSGREYNEQFF
TRBV20-1	TRBJ2-3	13	CSAPRLEGDTQYF
TRBV20-1	TRBJ1-5	15	CSATQGGQNGQPQHF
TRBV10-3	TRBJ2-5	12	CATGASQETQYF
TRBV11-2	TRBJ2-3	14	CASSRITAQDTQYF
TRBV4-1	TRBJ1-1	17	CASSQGYREGTATEAFF
TRBV11-2	TRBJ2-1	13	CASSLDPIGEQFF
TRBV14	TRBJ2-7	16	CASSQEGNSNAYEQYF
TRBV29-1	TRBJ2-1	16	CSVEDGWEQGRMGQFF
TRBV29-1	TRBJ2-7	13	CSVFGDRDYEQYF
TRBV9	TRBJ1-1	15	CASSVAGGMNTEAFF
TRBV20-1	TRBJ1-2	13	CSARGSTYYGYTF
TRBV5-6	TRBJ2-6	17	CASSLEAFLSGANVLTF
TRBV20-1	TRBJ2-3	13	CSALGLAGDTQYF
TRBV27	TRBJ2-1	12	CASSPGADEQFF
TRBV3-1	TRBJ1-2	15	CASSPRGASGYGYTF
TRBV5-1	TRBJ2-1	14	CASSWGLAGGLQFF
TRBV5-1	TRBJ1-5	17	CASSLRPRDRAVQPQHF
TRBV10-3	TRBJ2-3	15	CAAASGSGGTDTQYF
TRBV20-1	TRBJ2-6	18	CSARDQRGYGTGANVLTF
TRBV27	TRBJ2-7	14	CASSRLAGPYEQYF
TRBV20-1	TRBJ2-2	15	CSAPDSGRYTGELFF
TRBV6-6	TRBJ1-1	15	CASSRDFLGNTEAFF
TRBV12-3/TRBV12-4	TRBJ1-5	15	CASSSYRGDYQPQHF
TRBV19	TRBJ2-5	16	CASSIEGLASQETQYF
TRBV4-1	TRBJ1-1	17	CASSQTRVGTGRPEAFF